This TCR beta chain is drawn from a study of identical twins. A template switching step contributed a universal primer site, while unique molecular identifiers were present in the cDNA. TCRdb used MiXCR to reprocess the 5' RACE reads, holding one entry per CDR3 protein. The sample lists over 600,000 distinct CDR3 sequences, over 20% occurring once. This clonotype was seen ten or more times. These data were also reused for a study on T cells expressing NK-cell markers. That investigation notes: Five or six donors showed dominant NKG2C+ clonotypes comprising about 1.0-7.5% of their CD8+ T cells.

This clonotype was obtained from a woman between 18 and 29 years old in good health. The sequenced sample was PBMCs.

The chain's CDR3 is CASSFADRAGEQYF. CDR3 nucleotide sequence: TGTGCCAGCAGTTTTGCGGACAGGGCCGGCGAGCAGTACTTC. The rearrangement joins TRBV12-3 or TRBV12-4 to TRBJ2-7; 8 bases fit TRBD1. CDR3 length equals 14 residues. J gave up 6 bases and V 3 bases, and 7 bases lay outside the gene matches.